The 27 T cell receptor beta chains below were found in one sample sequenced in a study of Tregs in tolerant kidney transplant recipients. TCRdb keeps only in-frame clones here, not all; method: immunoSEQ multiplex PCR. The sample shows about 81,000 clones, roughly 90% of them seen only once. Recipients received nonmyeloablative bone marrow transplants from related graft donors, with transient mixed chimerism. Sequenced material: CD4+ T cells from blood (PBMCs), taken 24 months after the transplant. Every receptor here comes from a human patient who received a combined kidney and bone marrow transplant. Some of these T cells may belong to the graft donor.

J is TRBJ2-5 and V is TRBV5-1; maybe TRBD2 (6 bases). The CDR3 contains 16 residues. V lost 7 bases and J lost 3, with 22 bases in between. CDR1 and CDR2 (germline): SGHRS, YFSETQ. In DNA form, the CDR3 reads TGCGCCAGCCCCACGGGGGACCCTGAGGCAGAAGAGACCCAGTACTTC. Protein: CASPTGDPEAEETQYF.

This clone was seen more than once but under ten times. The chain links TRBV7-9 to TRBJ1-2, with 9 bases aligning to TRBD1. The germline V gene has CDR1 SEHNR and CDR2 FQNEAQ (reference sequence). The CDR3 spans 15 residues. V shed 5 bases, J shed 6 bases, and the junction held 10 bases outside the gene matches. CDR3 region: CASSATGGLKHGYTF. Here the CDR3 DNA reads TGTGCCAGCAGCGCAACAGGGGGCCTAAAGCATGGCTACACCTTC.

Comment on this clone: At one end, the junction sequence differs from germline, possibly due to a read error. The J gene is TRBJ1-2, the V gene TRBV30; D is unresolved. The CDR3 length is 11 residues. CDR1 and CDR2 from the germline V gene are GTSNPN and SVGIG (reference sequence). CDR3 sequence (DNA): TGTGCCTGGAGTGTTCCGTCCGCGCGGGCCTTC. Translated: CAWSVPSARAF. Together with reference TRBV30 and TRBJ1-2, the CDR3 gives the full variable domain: SQTIHQWPATLVQPVGSPLSLECTVEGTSNPNLYWYRQAAGRGLQLLFYSVGIGQISSEVPQNLSASRPQDRQFILSSKKLLLSDSGFYLCAWSVPSARAFGSGTRLTVV.

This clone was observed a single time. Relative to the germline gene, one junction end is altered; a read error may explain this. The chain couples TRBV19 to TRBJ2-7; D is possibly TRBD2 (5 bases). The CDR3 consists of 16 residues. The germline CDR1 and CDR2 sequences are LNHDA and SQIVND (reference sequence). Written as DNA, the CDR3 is TGCGCCAGTAGTACAACGGGGAGAAAGTCTCTCTACGAGCAGTACTTC. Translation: CASSTTGRKSLYEQYF. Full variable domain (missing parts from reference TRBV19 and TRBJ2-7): DGGITQSPKYLFRKEGQNVTLSCEQNLNHDAMYWYRQDPGQGLRLIYYSQIVNDFQKGDIAEGYSVSREKKESFPLTVTSAQKNPTAFYLCASSTTGRKSLYEQYFGPGTRLTVT.

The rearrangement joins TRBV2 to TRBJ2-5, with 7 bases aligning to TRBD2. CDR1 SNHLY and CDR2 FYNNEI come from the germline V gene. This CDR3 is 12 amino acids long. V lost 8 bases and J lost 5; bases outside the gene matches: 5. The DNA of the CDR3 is TGTGCCAGCGGGGGGGGAACGGAGACCCAGTACTTC. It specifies CASGGGTETQYF.

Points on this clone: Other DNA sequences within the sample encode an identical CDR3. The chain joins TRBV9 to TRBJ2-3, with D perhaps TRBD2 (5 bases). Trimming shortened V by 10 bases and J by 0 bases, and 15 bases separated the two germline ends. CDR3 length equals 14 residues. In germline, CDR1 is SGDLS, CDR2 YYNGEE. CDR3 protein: CACSRTGSTDTQYF. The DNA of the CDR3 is TGTGCCTGCTCGCGGACGGGGAGCACAGATACGCAGTATTTT.

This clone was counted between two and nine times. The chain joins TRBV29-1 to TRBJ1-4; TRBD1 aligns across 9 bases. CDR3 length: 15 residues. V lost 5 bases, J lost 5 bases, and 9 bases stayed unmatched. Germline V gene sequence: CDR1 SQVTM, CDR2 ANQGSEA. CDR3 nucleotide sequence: TGCAGCGTTCAATTGGGACAGGGACGAAATGAAAAACTGTTTTTT. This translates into CSVQLGQGRNEKLFF. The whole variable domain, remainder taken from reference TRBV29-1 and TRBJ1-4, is SAVISQKPSRDICQRGTSLTIQCQVDSQVTMMFWYRQQPGQSLTLIATANQGSEATYESGFVIDKFPISRPNLTFSTLTVSNMSPEDSSIYLCSVQLGQGRNEKLFFGSGTQLSVL.

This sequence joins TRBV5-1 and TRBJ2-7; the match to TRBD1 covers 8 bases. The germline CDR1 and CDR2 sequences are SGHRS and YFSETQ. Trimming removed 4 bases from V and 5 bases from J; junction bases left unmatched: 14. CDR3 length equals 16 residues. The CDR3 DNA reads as TGCGCCAGCAGCCAATCTACCTGGACAGGGCCCCACGAGCAGTACTTC. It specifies CASSQSTWTGPHEQYF.

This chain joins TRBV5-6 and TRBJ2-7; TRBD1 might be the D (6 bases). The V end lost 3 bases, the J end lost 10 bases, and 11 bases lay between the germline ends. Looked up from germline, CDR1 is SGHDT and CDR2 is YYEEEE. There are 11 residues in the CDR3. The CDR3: CASSSRQAQYF. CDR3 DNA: TGTGCCAGCAGCTCCCGACAGGCTCAGTACTTC.

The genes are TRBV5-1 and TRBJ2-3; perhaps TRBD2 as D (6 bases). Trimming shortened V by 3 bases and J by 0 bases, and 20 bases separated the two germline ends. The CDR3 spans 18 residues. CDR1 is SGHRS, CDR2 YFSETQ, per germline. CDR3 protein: CASSWDSPGVVSTDTQYF. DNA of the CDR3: TGCGCCAGCAGCTGGGACTCTCCCGGGGTGGTCAGCACAGATACGCAGTATTTT.

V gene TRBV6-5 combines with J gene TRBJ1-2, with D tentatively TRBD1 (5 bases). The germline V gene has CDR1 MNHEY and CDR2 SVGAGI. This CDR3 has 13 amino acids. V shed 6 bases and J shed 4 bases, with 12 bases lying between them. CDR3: CASRADTVYGYTF. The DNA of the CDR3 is TGTGCCAGCAGGGCGGACACGGTCTATGGCTACACCTTC.

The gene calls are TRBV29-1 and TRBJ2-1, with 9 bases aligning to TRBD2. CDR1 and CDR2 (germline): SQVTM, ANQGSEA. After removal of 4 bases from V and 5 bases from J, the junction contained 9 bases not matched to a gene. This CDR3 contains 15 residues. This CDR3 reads CSVGFSSGVDNEQFF. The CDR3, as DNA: TGCAGCGTTGGATTTTCTAGCGGGGTAGACAATGAGCAGTTCTTC.

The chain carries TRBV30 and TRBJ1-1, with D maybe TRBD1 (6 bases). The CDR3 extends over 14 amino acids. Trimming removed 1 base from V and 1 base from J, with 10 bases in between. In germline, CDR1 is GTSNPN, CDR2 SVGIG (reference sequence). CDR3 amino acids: CAWSALTGNTEAFF. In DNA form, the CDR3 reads TGTGCCTGGAGTGCCCTGACAGGGAACACTGAAGCTTTCTTT.

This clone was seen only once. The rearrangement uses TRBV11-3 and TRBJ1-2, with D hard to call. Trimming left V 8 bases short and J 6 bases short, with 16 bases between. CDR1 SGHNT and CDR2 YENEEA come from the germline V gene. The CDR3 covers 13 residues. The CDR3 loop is CASGVGRQDGYTF. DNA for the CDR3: TGTGCCAGCGGTGTCGGCCGTCAGGATGGCTACACCTTC.

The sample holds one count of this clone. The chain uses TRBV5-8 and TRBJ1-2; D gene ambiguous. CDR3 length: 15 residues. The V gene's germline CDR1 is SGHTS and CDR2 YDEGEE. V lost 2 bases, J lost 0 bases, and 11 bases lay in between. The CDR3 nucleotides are TGTGCCAGCAGCTTTGTTCAGATCGCTAACTATGGCTACACCTTC. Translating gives CASSFVQIANYGYTF.

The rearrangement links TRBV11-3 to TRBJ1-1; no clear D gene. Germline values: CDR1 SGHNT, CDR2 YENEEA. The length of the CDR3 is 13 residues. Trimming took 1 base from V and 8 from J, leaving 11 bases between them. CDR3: CASSLGAASEAFF. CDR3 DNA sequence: TGTGCCAGCAGCTTAGGGGCAGCCTCAGAAGCTTTCTTT.

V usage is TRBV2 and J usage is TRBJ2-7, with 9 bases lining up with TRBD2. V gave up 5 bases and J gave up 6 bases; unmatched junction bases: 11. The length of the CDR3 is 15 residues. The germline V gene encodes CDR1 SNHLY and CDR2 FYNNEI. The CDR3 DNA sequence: TGTGCCAGCAGTTTTAGCCCGGGACTAGCAGGCGAGCAGTACTTC. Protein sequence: CASSFSPGLAGEQYF.

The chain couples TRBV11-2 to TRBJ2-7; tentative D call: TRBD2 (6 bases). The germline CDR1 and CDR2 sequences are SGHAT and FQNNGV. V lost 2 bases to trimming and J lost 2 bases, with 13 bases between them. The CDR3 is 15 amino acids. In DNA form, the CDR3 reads TGTGCCAGCAGCTTATCCGGGACTTTTCCCTACGAGCAGTACTTC. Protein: CASSLSGTFPYEQYF.

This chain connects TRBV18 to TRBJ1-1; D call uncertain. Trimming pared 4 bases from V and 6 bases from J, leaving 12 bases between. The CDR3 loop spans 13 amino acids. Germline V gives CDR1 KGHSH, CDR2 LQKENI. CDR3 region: CASSQGQEAEAFF. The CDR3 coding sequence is TGTGCCAGCTCACAAGGTCAGGAGGCTGAAGCTTTCTTT.

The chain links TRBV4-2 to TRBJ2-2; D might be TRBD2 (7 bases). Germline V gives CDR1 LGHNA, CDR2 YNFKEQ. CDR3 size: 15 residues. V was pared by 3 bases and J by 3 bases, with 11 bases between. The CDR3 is CASSQGGHYTGELFF. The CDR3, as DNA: TGTGCCAGCAGCCAGGGGGGGCATTACACCGGGGAGCTGTTTTTT.

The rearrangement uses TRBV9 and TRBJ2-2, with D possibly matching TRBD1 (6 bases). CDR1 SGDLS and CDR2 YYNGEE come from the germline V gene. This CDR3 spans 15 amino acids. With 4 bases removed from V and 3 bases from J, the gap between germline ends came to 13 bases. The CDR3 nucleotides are TGTGCCAGCAGCCCAAGGACAGCTTACACCGGGGAGCTGTTTTTT. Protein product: CASSPRTAYTGELFF.

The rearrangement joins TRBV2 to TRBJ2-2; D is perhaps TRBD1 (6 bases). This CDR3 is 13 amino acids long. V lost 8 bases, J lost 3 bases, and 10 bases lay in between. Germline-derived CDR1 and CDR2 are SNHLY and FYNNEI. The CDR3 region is CASPSGDTGELFF. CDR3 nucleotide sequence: TGTGCCAGCCCATCAGGGGACACCGGGGAGCTGTTTTTT.

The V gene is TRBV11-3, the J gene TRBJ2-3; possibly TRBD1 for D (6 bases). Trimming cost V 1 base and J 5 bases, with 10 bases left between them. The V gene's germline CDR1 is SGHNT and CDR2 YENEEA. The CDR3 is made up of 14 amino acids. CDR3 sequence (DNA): TGTGCCAGCAGCTTAGGAGGGGGTATAGATACGCAGTATTTT. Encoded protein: CASSLGGGIDTQYF.

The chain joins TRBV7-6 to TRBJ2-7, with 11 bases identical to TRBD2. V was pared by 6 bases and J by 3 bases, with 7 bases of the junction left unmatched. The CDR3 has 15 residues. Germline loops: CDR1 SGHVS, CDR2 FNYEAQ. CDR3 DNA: TGTGCCAGCAGTTTACTAGCGGGAGATAGCTACGAGCAGTACTTC. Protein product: CASSLLAGDSYEQYF.

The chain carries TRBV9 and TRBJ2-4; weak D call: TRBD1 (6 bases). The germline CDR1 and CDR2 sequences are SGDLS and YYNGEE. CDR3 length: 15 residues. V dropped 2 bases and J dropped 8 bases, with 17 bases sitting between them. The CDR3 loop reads CASSVRGHRGDIQYF. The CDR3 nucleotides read TGTGCCAGCAGCGTTAGGGGACACCGTGGGGACATTCAGTACTTC.

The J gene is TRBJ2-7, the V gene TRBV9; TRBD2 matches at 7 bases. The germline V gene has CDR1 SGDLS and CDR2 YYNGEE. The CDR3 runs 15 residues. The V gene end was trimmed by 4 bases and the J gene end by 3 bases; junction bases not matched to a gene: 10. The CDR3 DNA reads TGTGCCAGCAGCAAAAGCAGCGGGACTCTCTACGAGCAGTACTTC. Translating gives CASSKSSGTLYEQYF.

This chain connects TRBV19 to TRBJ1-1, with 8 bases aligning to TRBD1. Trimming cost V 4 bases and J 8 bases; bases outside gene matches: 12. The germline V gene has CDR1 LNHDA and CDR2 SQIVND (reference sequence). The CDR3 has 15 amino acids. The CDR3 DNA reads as TGTGCCAGTAGTACCCACTGGGACAGGCCGCCAGAAGCTTTCTTT. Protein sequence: CASSTHWDRPPEAFF.